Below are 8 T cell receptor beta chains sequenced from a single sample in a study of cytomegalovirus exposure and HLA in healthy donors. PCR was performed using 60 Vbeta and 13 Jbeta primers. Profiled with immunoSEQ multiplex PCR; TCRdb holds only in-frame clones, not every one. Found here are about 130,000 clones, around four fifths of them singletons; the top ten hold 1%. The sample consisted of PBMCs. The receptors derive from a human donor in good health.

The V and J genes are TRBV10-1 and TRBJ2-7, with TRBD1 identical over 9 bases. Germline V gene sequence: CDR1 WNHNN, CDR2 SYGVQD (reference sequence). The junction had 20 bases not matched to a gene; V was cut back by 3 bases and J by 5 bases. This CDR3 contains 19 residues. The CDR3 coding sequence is TGCGCCAGCAGTGAATCTCCCACCACCGGGACAGGGTCTCAAAACGAGCAGTACTTC. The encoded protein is CASSESPTTGTGSQNEQYF.

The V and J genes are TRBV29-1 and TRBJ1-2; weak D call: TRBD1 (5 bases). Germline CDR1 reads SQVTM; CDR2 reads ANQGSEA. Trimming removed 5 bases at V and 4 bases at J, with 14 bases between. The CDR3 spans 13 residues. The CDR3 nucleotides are TGCAGCGTTTTATGGGGCGTTGGCTATGGCTACACCTTC. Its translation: CSVLWGVGYGYTF.

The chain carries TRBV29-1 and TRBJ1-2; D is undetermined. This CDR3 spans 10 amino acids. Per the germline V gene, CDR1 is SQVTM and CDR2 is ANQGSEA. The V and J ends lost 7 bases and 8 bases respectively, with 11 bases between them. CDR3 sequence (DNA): TGCAGCGCTCTTGAGAACGGCTACACCTTC. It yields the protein CSALENGYTF.

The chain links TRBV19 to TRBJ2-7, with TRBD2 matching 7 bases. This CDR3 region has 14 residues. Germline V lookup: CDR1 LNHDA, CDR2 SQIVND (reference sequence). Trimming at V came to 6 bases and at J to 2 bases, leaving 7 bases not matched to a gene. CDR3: CASRYRAGPYEQYF. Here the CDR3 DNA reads TGTGCCAGTAGGTACCGAGCGGGGCCCTACGAGCAGTACTTC.

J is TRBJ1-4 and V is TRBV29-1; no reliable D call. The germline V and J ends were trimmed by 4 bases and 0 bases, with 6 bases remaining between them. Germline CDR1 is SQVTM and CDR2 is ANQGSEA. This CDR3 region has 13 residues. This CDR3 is CSVVFSTNEKLFF. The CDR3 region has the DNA TGCAGCGTTGTCTTTTCAACTAATGAAAAACTGTTTTTT.

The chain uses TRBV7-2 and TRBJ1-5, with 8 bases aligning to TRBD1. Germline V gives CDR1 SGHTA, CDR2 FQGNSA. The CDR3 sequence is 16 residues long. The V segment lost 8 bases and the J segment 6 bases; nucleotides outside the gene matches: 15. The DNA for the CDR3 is TGTGCCAGCGGACTCCAAGACAGGGGACGTCGTCAGCCCCAGCATTTT. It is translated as CASGLQDRGRRQPQHF.

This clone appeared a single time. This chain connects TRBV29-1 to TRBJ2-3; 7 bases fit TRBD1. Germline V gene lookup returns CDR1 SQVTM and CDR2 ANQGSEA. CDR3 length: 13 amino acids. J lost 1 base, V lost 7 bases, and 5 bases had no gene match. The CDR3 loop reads CSGNTGGTDTQYF. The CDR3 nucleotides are TGCAGCGGCAACACAGGGGGCACAGATACGCAGTATTTT.

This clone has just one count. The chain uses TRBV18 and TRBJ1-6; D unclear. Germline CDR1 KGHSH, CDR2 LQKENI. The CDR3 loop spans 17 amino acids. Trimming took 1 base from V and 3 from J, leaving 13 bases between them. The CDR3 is CASSPQAGMGYNSPLHF. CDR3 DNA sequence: TGTGCCAGCTCACCACAAGCGGGAATGGGCTATAATTCACCCCTCCACTTT.